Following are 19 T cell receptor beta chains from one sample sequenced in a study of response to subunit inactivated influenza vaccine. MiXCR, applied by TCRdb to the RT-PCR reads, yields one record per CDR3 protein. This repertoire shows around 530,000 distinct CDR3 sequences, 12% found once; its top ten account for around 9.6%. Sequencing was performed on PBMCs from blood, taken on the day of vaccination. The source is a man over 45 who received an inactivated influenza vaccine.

The CDR3 region has the DNA TGTGCCAGCAGTTCCAGCGGGACTCTACTCCACGACGAGCAGTACTTC. Protein product: CASSSSGTLLHDEQYF. V and J are TRBV12-3 or TRBV12-4 and TRBJ2-7, with 7 positions matching TRBD2. V dropped 4 bases and J dropped 5; count of bases not matched to a gene: 14. The CDR3 spans 16 residues.

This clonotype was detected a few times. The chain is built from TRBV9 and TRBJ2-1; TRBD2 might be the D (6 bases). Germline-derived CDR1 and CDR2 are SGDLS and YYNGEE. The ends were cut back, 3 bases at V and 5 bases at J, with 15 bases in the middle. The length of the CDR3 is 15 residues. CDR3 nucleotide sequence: TGTGCCAGCAGCGCCCGGGAGTCCCCCCACAATGAGCAGTTCTTC. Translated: CASSARESPHNEQFF.

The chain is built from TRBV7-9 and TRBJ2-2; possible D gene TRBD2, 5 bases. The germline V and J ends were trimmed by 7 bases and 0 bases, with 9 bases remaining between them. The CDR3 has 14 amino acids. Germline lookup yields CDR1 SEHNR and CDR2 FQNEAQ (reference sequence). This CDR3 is CASKSGSNTGELFF. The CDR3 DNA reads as TGTGCCAGCAAGAGCGGATCGAACACCGGGGAGCTGTTTTTT. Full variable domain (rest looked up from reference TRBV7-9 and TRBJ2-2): DTGVSQNPRHKITKRGQNVTFRCDPISEHNRLYWYRQTLGQGPEFLTYFQNEAQLEKSRLLSDRFSAERPKGSFSTLEIQRTEQGDSAMYLCASKSGSNTGELFFGEGSRLTVL.

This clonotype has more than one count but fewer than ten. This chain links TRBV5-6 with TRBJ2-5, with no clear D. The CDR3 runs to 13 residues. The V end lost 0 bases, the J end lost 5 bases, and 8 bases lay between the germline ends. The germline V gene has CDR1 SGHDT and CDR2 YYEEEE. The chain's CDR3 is CASSLVTSETQYF. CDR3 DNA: TGTGCCAGCAGCTTGGTGACATCGGAGACCCAGTACTTC.

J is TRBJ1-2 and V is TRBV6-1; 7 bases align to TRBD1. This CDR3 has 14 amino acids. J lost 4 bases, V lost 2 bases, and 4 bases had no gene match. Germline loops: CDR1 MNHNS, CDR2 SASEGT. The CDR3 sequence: CASSEMAGGYGYTF. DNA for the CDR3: TGTGCCAGCAGTGAAATGGCAGGGGGCTATGGCTACACCTTC.

The CDR3 DNA reads TGTGCCAGCAGCGATCAAATTCGGACAGGGGGAAACACCATATATTTT. This gives the protein CASSDQIRTGGNTIYF. The rearrangement links TRBV6-1 to TRBJ1-3, with 8 nucleotides matching TRBD1. Per the germline V gene, CDR1 is MNHNS and CDR2 is SASEGT. The CDR3 sequence is 16 residues long. V lost 6 bases, J lost 4 bases, and 11 bases stayed unmatched.

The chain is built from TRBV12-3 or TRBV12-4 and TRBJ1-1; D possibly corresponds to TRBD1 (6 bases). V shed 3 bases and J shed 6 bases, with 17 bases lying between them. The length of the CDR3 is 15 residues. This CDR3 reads CASSFRALQGAEAFF. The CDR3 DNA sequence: TGTGCCAGCAGTTTCCGGGCCCTACAGGGTGCTGAAGCTTTCTTT.

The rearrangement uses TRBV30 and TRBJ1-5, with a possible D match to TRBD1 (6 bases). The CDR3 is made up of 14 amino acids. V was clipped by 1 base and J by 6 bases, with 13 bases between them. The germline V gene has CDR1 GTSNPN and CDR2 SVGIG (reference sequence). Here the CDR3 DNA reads TGTGCCTGGAGTGGCGGAGGGGGGGGTCAGCCCCAGCATTTT. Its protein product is CAWSGGGGGQPQHF. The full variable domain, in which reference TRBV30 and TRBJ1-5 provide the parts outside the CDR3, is SQTIHQWPATLVQPVGSPLSLECTVEGTSNPNLYWYRQAAGRGLQLLFYSVGIGQISSEVPQNLSASRPQDRQFILSSKKLLLSDSGFYLCAWSGGGGGQPQHFGDGTRLSIL.

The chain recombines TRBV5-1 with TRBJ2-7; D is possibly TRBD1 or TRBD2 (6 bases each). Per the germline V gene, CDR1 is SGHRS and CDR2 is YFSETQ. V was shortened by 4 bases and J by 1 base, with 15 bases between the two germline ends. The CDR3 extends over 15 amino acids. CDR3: CASSGVGGQSYEQYF. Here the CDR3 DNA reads TGCGCCAGCAGCGGAGTAGGGGGGCAATCCTACGAGCAGTACTTC.

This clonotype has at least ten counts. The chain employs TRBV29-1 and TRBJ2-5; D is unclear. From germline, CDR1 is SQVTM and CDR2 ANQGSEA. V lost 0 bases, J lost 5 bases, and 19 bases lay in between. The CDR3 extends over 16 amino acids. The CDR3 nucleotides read TGCAGCGTTGAAGATTGGGAAAGTTCCTTGGGGGAGACCCAGTACTTC. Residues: CSVEDWESSLGETQYF.

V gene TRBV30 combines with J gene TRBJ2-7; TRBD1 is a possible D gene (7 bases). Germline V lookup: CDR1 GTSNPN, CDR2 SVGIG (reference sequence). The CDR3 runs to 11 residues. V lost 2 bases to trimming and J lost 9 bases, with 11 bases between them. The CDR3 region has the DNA TGTGCCTGGAGTCCGGGGGACAGGCAGTACTTC. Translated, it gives CAWSPGDRQYF.

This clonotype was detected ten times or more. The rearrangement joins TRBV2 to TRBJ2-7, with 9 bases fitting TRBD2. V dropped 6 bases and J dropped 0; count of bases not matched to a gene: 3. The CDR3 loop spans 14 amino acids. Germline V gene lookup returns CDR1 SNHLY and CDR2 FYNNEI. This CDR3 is CASRASGVSYEQYF. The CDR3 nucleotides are TGTGCCAGCAGAGCTAGCGGGGTCTCCTACGAGCAGTACTTC. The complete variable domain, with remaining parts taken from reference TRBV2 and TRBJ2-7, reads EPEVTQTPSHQVTQMGQEVILRCVPISNHLYFYWYRQILGQKVEFLVSFYNNEISEKSEIFDDQFSVERPDGSNFTLKIRSTKLEDSAMYFCASRASGVSYEQYFGPGTRLTVT.

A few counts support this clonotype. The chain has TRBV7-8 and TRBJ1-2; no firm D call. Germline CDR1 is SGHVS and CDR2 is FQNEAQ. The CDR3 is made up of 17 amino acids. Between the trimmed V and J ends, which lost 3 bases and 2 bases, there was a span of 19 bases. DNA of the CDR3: TGTGCCAGCAGCTTTGGGATCGGGCAGAACGGAAACTATGGCTACACCTTC. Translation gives CASSFGIGQNGNYGYTF.

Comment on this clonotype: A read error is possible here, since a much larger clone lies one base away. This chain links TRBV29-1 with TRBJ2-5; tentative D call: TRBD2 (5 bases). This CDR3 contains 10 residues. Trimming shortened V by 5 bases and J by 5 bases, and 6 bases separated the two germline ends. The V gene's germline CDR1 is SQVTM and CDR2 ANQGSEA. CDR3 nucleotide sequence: TGCAGCGTTAAGCGGGAGACCCAGTACTTC. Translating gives CSVKRETQYF.

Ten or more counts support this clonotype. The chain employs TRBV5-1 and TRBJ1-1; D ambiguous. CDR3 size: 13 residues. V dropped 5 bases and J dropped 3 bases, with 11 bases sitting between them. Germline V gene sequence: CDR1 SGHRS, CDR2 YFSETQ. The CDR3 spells CASRVQRDTEAFF. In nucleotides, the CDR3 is TGCGCCAGCAGGGTCCAGCGGGACACTGAAGCTTTCTTT.

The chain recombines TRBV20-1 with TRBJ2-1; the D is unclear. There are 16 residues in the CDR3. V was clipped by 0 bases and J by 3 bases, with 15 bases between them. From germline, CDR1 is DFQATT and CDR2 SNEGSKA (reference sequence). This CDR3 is CSARDEGRTFYNEQFF. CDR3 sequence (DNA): TGCAGTGCTAGAGACGAAGGACGGACCTTCTACAATGAGCAGTTCTTC.

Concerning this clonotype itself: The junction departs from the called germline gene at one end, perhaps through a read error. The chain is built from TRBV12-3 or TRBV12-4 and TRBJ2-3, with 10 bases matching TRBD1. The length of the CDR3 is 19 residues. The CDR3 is CAISSAGGTGALRRDTQYF. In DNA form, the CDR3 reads TGTGCCATCAGTTCCGCAGGAGGGACAGGGGCCTTGAGAAGGGATACGCAGTATTTT.

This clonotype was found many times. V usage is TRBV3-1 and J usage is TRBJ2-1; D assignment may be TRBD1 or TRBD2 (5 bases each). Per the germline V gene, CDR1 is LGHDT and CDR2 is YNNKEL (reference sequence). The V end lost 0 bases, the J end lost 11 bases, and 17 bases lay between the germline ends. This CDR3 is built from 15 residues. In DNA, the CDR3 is TGTGCCAGCAGCCAAGATGGTGGGGGACGGACGAAGCAGTTCTTC. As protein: CASSQDGGGRTKQFF.

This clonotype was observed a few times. As DNA, the CDR3 is TGTGCCAGCACCCTCGGGTGGGGGGCGAGCACTGAAGCTTTCTTT. Protein: CASTLGWGASTEAFF. This chain joins TRBV12-3 or TRBV12-4 and TRBJ1-1; perhaps TRBD1 as D (6 bases). The CDR3 sequence is 15 residues long. Trimming left V 7 bases short and J 4 bases short, with 19 bases between.